The entry below gives a single TCR beta chain sequence along with its context. Antigen: not known. The data derive from a study of identical twins. CDR3 length: 14 residues. CDR1 and CDR2 from the germline V gene are DFQATT and SNEGSKA (reference sequence). V lost 4 bases, J lost 6 bases, and 17 bases lay in between. TCRdb processed the 5' RACE reads anew with MiXCR; each CDR3 protein has one entry. The repertoire holds around 960,000 distinct CDR3 sequences, with about 12% as singletons. Study-level results: Out-of-frame alpha sequences common to twins exhibited an excess of low generation probability.

These same data were also listed under a study on yellow fever vaccine responses in identical twins. This second study notes: The authors reported partly convergent, partly personalized vaccine responses in identical twins.

This TCR was recovered from a woman under 30 in good health. The specimen sequenced was PBMCs. This chain connects TRBV20-1 to TRBJ2-3; D is possibly TRBD2 (5 bases). The CDR3 sequence: CSATEARAADTQYF. CDR3 nucleotide sequence: TGCAGTGCTACCGAAGCGAGGGCGGCTGATACGCAGTATTTT.